This section outlines one TCR beta chain sequence together with its context. The sample belongs to a study of cytomegalovirus exposure and HLA in healthy donors. PCR amplification relied on 60 Vbeta primers (plus 13 Jbeta primers). Generated by immunoSEQ multiplex PCR, the TCRdb table keeps only in-frame clones and is missing some. The sample consists of roughly 55,000 clones, about four fifths of them appearing once. This TCR came from a boy aged 5-17 years in good health and CMV-seropositive. Sequenced sample: PBMCs.

CDR3 DNA: TGTGCCAGCAGCTCCCCGGGGGGCTTCCAAGAGACCCAGTACTTC. It is translated as CASSSPGGFQETQYF. The chain uses TRBV7-6 and TRBJ2-5; possible D gene TRBD2, 7 bases. This CDR3 has 15 amino acids. Trimming stripped 4 bases from V and 1 base from J, with 13 bases between. Germline CDR1 is SGHVS and CDR2 is FNYEAQ.